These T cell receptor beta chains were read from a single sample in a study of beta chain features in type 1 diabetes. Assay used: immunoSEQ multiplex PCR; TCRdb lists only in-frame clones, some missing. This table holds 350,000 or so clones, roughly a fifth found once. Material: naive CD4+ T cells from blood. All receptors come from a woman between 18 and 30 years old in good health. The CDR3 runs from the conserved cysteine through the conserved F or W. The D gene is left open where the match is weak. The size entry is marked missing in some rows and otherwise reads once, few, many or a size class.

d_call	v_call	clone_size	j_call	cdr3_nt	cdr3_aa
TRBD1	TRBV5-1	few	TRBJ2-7	TGCGCCAGCGCCCCTGAGGGACAGGGGCGCTACGAGCAGTACTTC	CASAPEGQGRYEQYF
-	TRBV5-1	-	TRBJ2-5	TGCGCCAGCAGCTTGGGTTCCGGTTATGGGGCGGTTGGCCAAGAGACCCAGTACTTC	CASSLGSGYGAVGQETQYF
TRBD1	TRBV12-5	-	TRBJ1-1	TGTGCTAGTGGGGATAACAGGGGGCGAACTGAAGCTTTCTTT	CASGDNRGRTEAFF
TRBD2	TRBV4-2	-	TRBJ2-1	TGTGCCAGCAGCCGGGGGACGGGACTAGCGGAGTACAATGAGCAGTTCTTC	CASSRGTGLAEYNEQFF
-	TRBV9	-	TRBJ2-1	TGTGCCAGCAGCGTAGCGACTTACCCCTCCTACAATGAGCAGTTCTTC	CASSVATYPSYNEQFF
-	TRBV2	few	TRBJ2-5	TGTGCTGGGCGGGACAGCCAAGAGACCCAGTACTTC	CAGRDSQETQYF
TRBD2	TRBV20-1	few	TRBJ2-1	TGCAGTGCTAGGGGACTAGCGCAGTTCTTC	CSARGLAQFF
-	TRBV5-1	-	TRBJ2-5	TGCGCCAGCAGCTTCGGAGTCGAGACCCAGTACTTC	CASSFGVETQYF
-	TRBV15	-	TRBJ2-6	TGTGCCACCAGCAGAGACACTTCGCAATTACACAGCTCTGGGGCCAACGTCCTGACTTTC	CATSRDTSQLHSSGANVLTF
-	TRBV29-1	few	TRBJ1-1	TGCATCTACAGCAGGGTCGACGGGACTGAAGCTTTCTTT	CIYSRVDGTEAFF
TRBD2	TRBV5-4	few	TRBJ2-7	TGTGCCAGCAGCCGACTAGCGGGAGAACACGAGCAGTACTTC	CASSRLAGEHEQYF
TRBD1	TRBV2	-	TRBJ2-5	TGTGCCAGCAGTGAAGAGGACAGGGGGCTGCGAGAGACCCAGTACTTC	CASSEEDRGLRETQYF
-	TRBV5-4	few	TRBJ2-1	TGTGCCAGCAGCTTCGGCGGCCCTTCCTACAATGAGCAGTTCTTC	CASSFGGPSYNEQFF
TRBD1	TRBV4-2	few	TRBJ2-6	TGTGCCAGCAGCTGGGACGGGGGACAGGGGGGCTCTGGGGCCAACGTCCTGACTTTC	CASSWDGGQGGSGANVLTF
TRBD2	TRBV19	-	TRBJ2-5	TGTGCCAGTAGTTCGCTAGCGGGAGGGGGTGAGACCCAGTACTTC	CASSSLAGGGETQYF
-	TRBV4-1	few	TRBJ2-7	TGCGCCAGCAGCCAATATCGGGAGCAGTACTTC	CASSQYREQYF
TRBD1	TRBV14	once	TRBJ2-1	TGTGCCAGCAGCCAAGACAGGGGGCCTTACAATGAGCAGTTCTTC	CASSQDRGPYNEQFF
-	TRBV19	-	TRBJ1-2	TGTGCCAGTAGTGCGTCTGATGGCTACACCTTC	CASSASDGYTF
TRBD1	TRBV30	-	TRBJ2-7	TGTGCCTGGAGCCCGGGACAGATTACCTACGAGCAGTACTTC	CAWSPGQITYEQYF
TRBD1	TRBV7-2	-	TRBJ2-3	TGTGCCAGCAGCTCCCGGGACAGACTTAATACGCAGTATTTT	CASSSRDRLNTQYF
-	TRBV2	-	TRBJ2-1	TGTGCCAGCATTATCGGGGTCTCCTACAATGAGCAGTTCTTC	CASIIGVSYNEQFF
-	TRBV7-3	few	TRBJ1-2	TGTGCCAGCAACTCCCGGCCCCAGGGGGGCTACACCTTC	CASNSRPQGGYTF
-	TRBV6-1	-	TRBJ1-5	TGTGCCAGCAACGAAAGGACTGGCGGTCAGCCCCAGCATTTT	CASNERTGGQPQHF
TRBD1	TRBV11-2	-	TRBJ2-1	TGTGCCAGCACCCGGACAGGGGTATACAATGAGCAGTTCTTC	CASTRTGVYNEQFF
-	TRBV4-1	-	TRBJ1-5	TGCGCCAGCAGCTCCGGGAGCAATCAGCCCCAGCATTTT	CASSSGSNQPQHF
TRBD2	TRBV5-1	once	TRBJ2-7	TGCGCCAGCAGCTGGACTAGCGGGAGCGACGAGCAGTACTTC	CASSWTSGSDEQYF
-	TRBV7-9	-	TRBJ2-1	TGTGCCAGCAGCCTTCCGTCTAGTTTAAATGAGCAGTTCTTC	CASSLPSSLNEQFF
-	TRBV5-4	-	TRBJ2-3	TGTGCCAGCAGCAGGACTAGCACAGATACGCAGTATTTT	CASSRTSTDTQYF
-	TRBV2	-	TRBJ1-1	TGTGCCAGCACCGCGGAAGGTAGGGGCACTGAAGCTTTCTTT	CASTAEGRGTEAFF
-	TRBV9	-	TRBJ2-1	TGTGCCAGCAGCCCGAGCTTGCGTTACAATGAGCAGTTCTTC	CASSPSLRYNEQFF
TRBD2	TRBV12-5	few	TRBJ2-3	TGTGCTAGTGGTCTCGGACTAGCCCGAGATACGCAGTATTTT	CASGLGLARDTQYF
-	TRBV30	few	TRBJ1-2	TGTGCCTGGAGTGCAGAGAGGAGCTATGGCTACACCTTC	CAWSAERSYGYTF
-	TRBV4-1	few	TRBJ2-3	TGCGCCAGCAGCCGACTGGGGCTAGGGGCACCGTATTTT	CASSRLGLGAPYF
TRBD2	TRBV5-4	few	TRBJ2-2	TGTGCCAGCAGCCGGACTAGTATCGGCGGGGAGCTGTTTTTT	CASSRTSIGGELFF
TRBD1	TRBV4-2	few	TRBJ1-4	TGTGCCAGCAGCCCCTACAGGGGCGAGGGTAATGAAAAACTGTTTTTT	CASSPYRGEGNEKLFF
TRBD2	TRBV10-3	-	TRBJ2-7	TGTGCCATCAGTGAGTCCTATAGCGGGAGCGCCGACTTC	CAISESYSGSADF
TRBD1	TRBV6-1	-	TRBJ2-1	TGTGCCACCGGACAGGGGTTCTTTGAGGAAGAGCAGTTCTTC	CATGQGFFEEEQFF
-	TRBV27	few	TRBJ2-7	TGTGCCAGCAGTTTACCACGGAAGCTGACATACGAGCAGTACTTC	CASSLPRKLTYEQYF
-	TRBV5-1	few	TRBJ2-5	TGCGCCAGCAGCTTGGCCTCGCGGGCCTCGGTGGAGACCCAGTACTTC	CASSLASRASVETQYF
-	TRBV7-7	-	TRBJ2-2	TGTGCTAGCAGCTTGGGGGCAACCACCGGGGAGCTGTTTTTT	CASSLGATTGELFF
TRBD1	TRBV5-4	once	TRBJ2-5	TGTGCCAGCAGCTCCGGGACAGCCCAAGAGACCCAGTACTTC	CASSSGTAQETQYF
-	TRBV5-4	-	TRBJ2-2	TGTGCCAGCAGCTTGGGGCTAGCCGGACCGAACACCGGGGAGCTGTTTTTT	CASSLGLAGPNTGELFF
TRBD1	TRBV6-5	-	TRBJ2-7	TGTGCCACCGGTTACCACAGGGGTCCCTACGAGCAGTACTTC	CATGYHRGPYEQYF
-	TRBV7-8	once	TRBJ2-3	TGTGCCAGCAGCTTCATCCGACTCCTTAAGGGCACAGATACGCAGTATTTT	CASSFIRLLKGTDTQYF
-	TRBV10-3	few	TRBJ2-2	TGTGCCATCAACCCCAGGTCGGACACCGGGGAGCTGTTTTTT	CAINPRSDTGELFF
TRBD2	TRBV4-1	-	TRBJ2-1	TGCGCCAGCAGCCAACCAGGGACTAGTTCCTACAATGAGCAGTTCTTC	CASSQPGTSSYNEQFF
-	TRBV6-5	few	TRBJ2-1	TGTGCCAGCAGTTCGGCGGGCCCCTCGTACAATGAGCAGTTCTTC	CASSSAGPSYNEQFF
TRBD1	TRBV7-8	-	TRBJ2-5	TGTGCCAGCAACACAGGGGGCCAAGAGACCCAGTACTTC	CASNTGGQETQYF
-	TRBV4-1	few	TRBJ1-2	TGCGCCAGCAGCCAAGACTGGAGCTATGGCTACACCTTC	CASSQDWSYGYTF
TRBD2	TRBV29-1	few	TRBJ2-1	TGCAGCGTCGACGGACTAGCGGGGGGCCGTGGAGAGTTCTTC	CSVDGLAGGRGEFF
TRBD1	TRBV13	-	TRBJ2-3	TGTGCCAGCAGCATCAGACAGGGACCAGCTAGCACAGATACGCAGTATTTT	CASSIRQGPASTDTQYF
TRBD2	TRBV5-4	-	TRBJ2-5	TGTGCCAGCAGCCGGGCTAGCGGGGGAGAGACCCAGTACTTC	CASSRASGGETQYF
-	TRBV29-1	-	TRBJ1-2	TGCAGCGCCCAACCCCAGGGCTCTGGCTACACCTTC	CSAQPQGSGYTF
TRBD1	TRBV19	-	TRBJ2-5	TGTGCCAGTAGTCCAACAGGGGCGCAAGAGACCCAGTACTTC	CASSPTGAQETQYF
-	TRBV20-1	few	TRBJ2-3	TGCAGTGCTAGATCGGGGGATACGCAGTATTTT	CSARSGDTQYF
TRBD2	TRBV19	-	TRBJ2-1	TGTGCCAGTAGTCTAACTAGCGGGCGGCATGAGCAGTTCTTC	CASSLTSGRHEQFF
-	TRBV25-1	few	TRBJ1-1	TGTGCCAGCAGTAAACCCTCCGGGACAGAAGCTTTCTTT	CASSKPSGTEAFF
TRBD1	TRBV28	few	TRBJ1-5	TGTGCCAGCAGTCCTGACAGGGGTCAGCCCCAGCATTTT	CASSPDRGQPQHF
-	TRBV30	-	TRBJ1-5	TGTGCCTGGCAGAGCGGGGGAGATCAGCCCCAGCATTTT	CAWQSGGDQPQHF
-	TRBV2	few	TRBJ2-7	TGTGCCAGCAGTGAAGGTTGGGCAGACTCCTACGAGCAGTACTTC	CASSEGWADSYEQYF